This TCR beta chain was found in a study of regulatory T cells in long-lasting Graves disease. Germline V gene data show CDR1 as DFQATT and CDR2 as SNEGSKA (reference sequence). CDR3 length: 14 amino acids. Time point specified: persistent/refractory GD, antithyroid drugs over 5 years with positive TRAb. PBMC-extracted RNA yielded the TCR library. Patients were from an endocrinology department in Xi'an, China. This clonotype has only a few counts. An end of the junction does not agree with germline; a read error may underlie this. Both iRepertoire HTBI primers and Arm-PCR of CDR3 regions were used to build the TCR beta libraries. One entry per CDR3 protein, called by TCRdb with MiXCR from the multiplex PCR reads. The data show a few hundred thousand distinct CDR3 sequences, with about 25% seen just once and about a quarter held by the top ten.

The sequence derives from a female donor with Graves disease. This sequence joins TRBV20-1 and TRBJ2-7, with 8 bases fitting TRBD2. Sequencing was performed on peripheral blood mononuclear cells (PBMCs), taken when the disease was refractory, from a patient treated with antithyroid drugs. The CDR3 region is CSAGEREPYHEQYF. The CDR3 DNA reads TGCAGTGCTGGAGAGCGGGAGCCTTACCACGAGCAGTACTTC.